The source of this T cell receptor (beta chain) is a study of glioma-infiltrating T cells. This clonotype was seen repeatedly, ten times or more. Its antigen is as yet unknown. Study conclusions and caveats: Gliomas, especially low-grade, showed above-expected tissue-blood divergence; non-neoplastic patients showed below. Only very few CDR3 sequences appeared in both tissue and blood.

TCR alpha and beta CDR3 regions were amplified from RNA using iRepertoire nested multiplex PCR. Input was roughly 85-450 ng of tissue mRNA or PBMC total RNA. TCRdb ran MiXCR on the multiplex PCR reads and lists one entry per CDR3 protein. Here the sample spans some 4,700 distinct CDR3 sequences, under 30% being singletons. This CDR3 is 14 amino acids long. The germline CDR1 and CDR2 sequences are SEHNR and FQNEAQ (reference sequence). Trimming took 3 bases from V and 2 from J, leaving 7 bases between them. The TCR sequence derives from a human donor with low-grade glioma or glioblastoma, undergoing nonglioma brain surgery, or in good health (not recorded which). The V call is TRBV7-9, the J call TRBJ2-2; a weak D match, TRBD1 (5 bases). Sequences were obtained from glioma tissue, nonneoplastic brain tissue, or PBMCs (not recorded which). Here the CDR3 DNA reads TGTGCCAGCAGCTTGACAGATAACACCGGGGAGCTGTTTTTT. Encoded protein: CASSLTDNTGELFF.